This paragraph covers one T cell receptor beta chain sequence. Antigen unknown. Primers: 60 Vbeta forward and 13 Jbeta reverse. Assay: immunoSEQ multiplex PCR; the TCRdb copy retains only in-frame clones and omits some. In all, the sample yields around 150,000 clones. The sample originates from a study of cytomegalovirus exposure and HLA in healthy donors. Study background: From donors who were HLA-typed, an early data release held approximately 91 million unique TCRs.

V lost 5 bases and J 4 bases, leaving 11 bases between the germline ends. Germline loops: CDR1 MNHEY, CDR2 SMNVEV (reference sequence). CDR3 length: 13 amino acids. Study conclusions and caveats: According to the study, roughly 160 TCR beta chains were cytomegalovirus-associated.

The sequenced material came from PBMCs. The chain employs TRBV27 and TRBJ1-2; D is perhaps TRBD1 (6 bases). The sequence was obtained from a woman aged 55-69 years in good health and CMV-seronegative. The CDR3 spells CASSIRGVYGYTF. CDR3 nucleotides: TGTGCCAGCAGTATCAGGGGAGTCTATGGCTACACCTTC.